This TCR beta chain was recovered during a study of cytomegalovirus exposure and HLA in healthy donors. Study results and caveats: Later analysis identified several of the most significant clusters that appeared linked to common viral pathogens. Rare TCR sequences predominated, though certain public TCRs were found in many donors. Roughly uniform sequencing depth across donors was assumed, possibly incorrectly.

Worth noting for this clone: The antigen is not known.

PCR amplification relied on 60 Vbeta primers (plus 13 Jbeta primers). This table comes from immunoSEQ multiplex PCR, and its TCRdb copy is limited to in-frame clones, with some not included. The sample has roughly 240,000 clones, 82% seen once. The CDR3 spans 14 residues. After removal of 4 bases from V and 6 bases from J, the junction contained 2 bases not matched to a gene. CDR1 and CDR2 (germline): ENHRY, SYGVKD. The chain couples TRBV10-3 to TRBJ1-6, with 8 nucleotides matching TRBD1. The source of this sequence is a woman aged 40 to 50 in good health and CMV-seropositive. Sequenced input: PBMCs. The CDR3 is CAISATGGNSPLHF. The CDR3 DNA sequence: TGTGCCATCAGTGCTACAGGGGGTAATTCACCCCTCCACTTT.